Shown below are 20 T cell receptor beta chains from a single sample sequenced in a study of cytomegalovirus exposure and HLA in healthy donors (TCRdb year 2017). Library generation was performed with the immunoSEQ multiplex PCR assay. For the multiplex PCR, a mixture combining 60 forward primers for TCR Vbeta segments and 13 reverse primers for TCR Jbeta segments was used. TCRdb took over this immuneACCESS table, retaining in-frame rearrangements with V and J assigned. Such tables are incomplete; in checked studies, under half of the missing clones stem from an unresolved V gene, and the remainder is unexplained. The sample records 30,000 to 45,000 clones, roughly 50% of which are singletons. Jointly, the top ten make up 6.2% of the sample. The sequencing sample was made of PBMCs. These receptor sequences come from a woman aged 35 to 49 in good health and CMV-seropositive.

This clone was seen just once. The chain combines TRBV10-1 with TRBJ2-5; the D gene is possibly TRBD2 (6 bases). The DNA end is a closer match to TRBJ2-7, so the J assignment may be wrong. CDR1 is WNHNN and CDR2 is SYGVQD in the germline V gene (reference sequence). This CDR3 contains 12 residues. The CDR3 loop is CASSAGLPEQYF. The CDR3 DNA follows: TGCGCCAGCAGTGCGGGACTCCCCGAGCAGTACTTC.

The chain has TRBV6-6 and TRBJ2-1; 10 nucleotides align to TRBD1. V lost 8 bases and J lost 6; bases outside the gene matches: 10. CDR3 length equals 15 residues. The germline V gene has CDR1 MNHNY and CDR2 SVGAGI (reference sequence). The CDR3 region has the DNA TGTGCCAGCGCGGCGCTCGGACAGGGGGGCAATGAGCAGTTCTTC. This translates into CASAALGQGGNEQFF.

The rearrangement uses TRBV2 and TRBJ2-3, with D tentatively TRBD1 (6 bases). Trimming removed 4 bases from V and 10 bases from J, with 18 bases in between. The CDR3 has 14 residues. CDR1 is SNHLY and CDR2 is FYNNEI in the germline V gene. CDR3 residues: CASSVGGPGHSQYF. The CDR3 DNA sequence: TGTGCCAGCAGTGTTGGGGGCCCAGGGCATTCGCAGTATTTT. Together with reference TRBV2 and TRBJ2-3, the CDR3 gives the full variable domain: EPEVTQTPSHQVTQMGQEVILRCVPISNHLYFYWYRQILGQKVEFLVSFYNNEISEKSEIFDDQFSVERPDGSNFTLKIRSTKLEDSAMYFCASSVGGPGHSQYFGPGTRLTVL.

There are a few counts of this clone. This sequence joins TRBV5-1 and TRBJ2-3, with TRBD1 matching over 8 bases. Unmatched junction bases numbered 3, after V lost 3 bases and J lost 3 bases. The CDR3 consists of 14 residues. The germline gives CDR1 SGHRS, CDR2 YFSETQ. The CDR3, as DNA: TGCGCCAGCAGCTCCCAGGGGGCTACAGATACGCAGTATTTT. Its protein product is CASSSQGATDTQYF.

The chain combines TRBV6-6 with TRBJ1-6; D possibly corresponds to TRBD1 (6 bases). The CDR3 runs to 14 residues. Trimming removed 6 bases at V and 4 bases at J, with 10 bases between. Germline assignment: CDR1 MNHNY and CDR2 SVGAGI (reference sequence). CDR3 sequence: CASSGQLYNSPLHF. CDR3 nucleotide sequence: TGTGCCAGCAGCGGACAGTTATATAATTCACCCCTCCACTTT.

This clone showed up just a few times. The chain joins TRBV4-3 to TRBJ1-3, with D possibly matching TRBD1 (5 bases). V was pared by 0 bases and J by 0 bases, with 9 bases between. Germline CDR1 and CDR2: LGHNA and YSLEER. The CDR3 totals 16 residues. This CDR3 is CASSQDRQGSGNTIYF. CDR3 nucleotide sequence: TGCGCCAGCAGCCAAGATAGGCAGGGCTCTGGAAACACCATATATTTT.

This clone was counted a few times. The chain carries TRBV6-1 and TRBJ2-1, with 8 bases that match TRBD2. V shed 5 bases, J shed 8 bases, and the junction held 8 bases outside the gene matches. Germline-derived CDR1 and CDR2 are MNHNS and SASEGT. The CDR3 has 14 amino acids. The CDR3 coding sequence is TGTGCCAGCAGTTCGGGGGGGCTAATCGATGAGCAGTTCTTC. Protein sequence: CASSSGGLIDEQFF.

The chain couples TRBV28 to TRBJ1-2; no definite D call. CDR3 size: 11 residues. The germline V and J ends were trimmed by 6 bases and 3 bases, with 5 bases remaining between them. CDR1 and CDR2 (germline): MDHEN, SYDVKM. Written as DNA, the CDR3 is TGTGCCAGCAGCGGGTACTATGGCTACACCTTC. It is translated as CASSGYYGYTF.

This CDR3 is CASSDPGGTDTQYF. DNA for the CDR3: TGCGCCAGCAGTGATCCGGGGGGGACAGATACGCAGTATTTT. This chain links TRBV10-2 with TRBJ2-3, with TRBD2 matching over 8 bases. Germline CDR1 and CDR2: WSHSY and SAAADI. The CDR3 sequence is 14 residues long. J lost 3 bases, V lost 3 bases, and 2 bases had no gene match.

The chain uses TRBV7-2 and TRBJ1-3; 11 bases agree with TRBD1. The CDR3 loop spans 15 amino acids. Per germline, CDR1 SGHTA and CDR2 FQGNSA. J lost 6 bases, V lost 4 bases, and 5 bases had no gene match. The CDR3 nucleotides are TGTGCCAGCAGCTCGGACAGGGGGCGCGAAAACACCATATATTTT. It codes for CASSSDRGRENTIYF.

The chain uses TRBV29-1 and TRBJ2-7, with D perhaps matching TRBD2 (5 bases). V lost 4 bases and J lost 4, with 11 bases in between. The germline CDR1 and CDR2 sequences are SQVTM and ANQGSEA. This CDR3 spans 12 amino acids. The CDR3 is CSVVGRRYEQYF. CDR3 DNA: TGCAGCGTTGTCGGCAGGAGGTACGAGCAGTACTTC.

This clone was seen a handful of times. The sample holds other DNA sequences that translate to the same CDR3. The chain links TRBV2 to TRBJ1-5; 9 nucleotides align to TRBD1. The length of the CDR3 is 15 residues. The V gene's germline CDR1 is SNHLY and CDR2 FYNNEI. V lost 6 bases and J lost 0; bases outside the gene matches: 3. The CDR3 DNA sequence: TGTGCCAGCAGGGACAGGGGCAATAGCAATCAGCCCCAGCATTTT. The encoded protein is CASRDRGNSNQPQHF.

This chain's CDR3 is CASSPQTSSSYEQYF. The CDR3 nucleotides read TGTGCCAGCTCACCTCAGACAAGCAGCTCCTACGAGCAGTACTTC. The V gene is TRBV18, the J gene TRBJ2-5; D not resolved. The J call may not be correct, given that the DNA end is closer to TRBJ2-7. The CDR3 extends over 15 amino acids. The germline V gene has CDR1 KGHSH and CDR2 LQKENI.

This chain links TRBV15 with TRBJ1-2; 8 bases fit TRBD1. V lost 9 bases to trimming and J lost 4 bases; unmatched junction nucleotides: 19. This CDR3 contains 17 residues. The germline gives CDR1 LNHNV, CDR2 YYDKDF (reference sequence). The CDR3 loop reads CATERRGTGPQSYGYTF. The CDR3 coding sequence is TGTGCCACAGAGCGTCGTGGGACAGGCCCACAGAGCTATGGCTACACCTTC.

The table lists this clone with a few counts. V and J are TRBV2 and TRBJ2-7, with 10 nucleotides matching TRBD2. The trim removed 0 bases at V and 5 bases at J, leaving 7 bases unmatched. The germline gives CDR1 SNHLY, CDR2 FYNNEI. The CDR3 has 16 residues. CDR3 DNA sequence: TGTGCCAGCAGTGAAGCCCCTAGCGGGGGAGGCCACGAGCAGTACTTC. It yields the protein CASSEAPSGGGHEQYF.

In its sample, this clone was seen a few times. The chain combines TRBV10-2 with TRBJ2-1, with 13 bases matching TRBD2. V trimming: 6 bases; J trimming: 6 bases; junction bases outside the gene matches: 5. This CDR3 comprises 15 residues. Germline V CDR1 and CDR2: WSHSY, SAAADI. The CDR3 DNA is TGCGCCAGCAGACTAGCGGGGGGGCGGGCCAATGAGCAGTTCTTC. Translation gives CASRLAGGRANEQFF.

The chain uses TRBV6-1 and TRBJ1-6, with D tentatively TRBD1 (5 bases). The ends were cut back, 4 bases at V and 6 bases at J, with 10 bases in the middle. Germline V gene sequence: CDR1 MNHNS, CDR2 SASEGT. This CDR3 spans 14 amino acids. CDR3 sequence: CASSVQGINSPLHF. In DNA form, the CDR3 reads TGTGCCAGCAGTGTCCAGGGTATTAATTCACCCCTCCACTTT.

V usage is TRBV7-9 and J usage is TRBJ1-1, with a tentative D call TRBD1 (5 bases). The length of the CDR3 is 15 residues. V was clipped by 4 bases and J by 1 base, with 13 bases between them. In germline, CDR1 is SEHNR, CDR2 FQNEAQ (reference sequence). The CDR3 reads CASSSPRVGNTEAFF. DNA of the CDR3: TGTGCCAGCAGCTCCCCCAGGGTCGGGAACACTGAAGCTTTCTTT. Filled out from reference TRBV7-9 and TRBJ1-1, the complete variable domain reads DTGVSQNPRHKITKRGQNVTFRCDPISEHNRLYWYRQTLGQGPEFLTYFQNEAQLEKSRLLSDRFSAERPKGSFSTLEIQRTEQGDSAMYLCASSSPRVGNTEAFFGQGTRLTVV.

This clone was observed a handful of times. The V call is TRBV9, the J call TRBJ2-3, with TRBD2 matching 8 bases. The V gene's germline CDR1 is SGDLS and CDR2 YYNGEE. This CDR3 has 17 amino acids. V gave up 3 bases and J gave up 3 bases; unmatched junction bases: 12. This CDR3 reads CASSASPGSGETDTQYF. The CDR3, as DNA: TGTGCCAGCAGCGCTTCCCCCGGTAGCGGGGAAACAGATACGCAGTATTTT.

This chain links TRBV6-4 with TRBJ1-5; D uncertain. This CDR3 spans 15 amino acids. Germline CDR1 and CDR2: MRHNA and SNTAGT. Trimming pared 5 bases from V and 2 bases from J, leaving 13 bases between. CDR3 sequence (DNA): TGTGCCAGCAGTTCGTCAAACAGAGGCAATCAGCCCCAGCATTTT. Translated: CASSSSNRGNQPQHF.